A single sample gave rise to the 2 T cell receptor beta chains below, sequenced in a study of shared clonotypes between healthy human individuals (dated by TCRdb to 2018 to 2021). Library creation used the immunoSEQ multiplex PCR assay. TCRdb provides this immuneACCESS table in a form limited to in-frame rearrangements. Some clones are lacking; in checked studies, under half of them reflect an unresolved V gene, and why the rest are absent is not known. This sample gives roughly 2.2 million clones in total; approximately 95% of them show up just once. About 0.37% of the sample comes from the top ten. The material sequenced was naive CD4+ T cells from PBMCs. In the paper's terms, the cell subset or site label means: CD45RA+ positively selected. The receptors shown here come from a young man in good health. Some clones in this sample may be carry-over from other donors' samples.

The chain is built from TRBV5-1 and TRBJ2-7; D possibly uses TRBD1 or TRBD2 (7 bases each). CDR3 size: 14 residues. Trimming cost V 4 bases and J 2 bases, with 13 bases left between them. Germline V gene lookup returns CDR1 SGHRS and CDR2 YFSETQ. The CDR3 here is CASSQGGNPYEQYF. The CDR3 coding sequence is TGCGCCAGCAGCCAGGGGGGGAATCCCTACGAGCAGTACTTC.

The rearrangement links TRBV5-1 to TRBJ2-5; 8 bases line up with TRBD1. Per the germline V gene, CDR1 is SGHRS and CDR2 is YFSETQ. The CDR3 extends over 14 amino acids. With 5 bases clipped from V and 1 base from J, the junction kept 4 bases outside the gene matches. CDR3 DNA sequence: TGCGCCAGCAGACAGGGGGTTCCCCAAGAGACCCAGTACTTC. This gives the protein CASRQGVPQETQYF.